This paragraph reports one T cell receptor (beta chain). This sample is drawn from a study of technical replicates of blood from several donors. This CDR3 has 15 amino acids. Germline V lookup: CDR1 SGHRS, CDR2 YFSETQ. V shed 2 bases and J shed 4 bases, with 15 bases lying between them. The assay was immunoSEQ multiplex PCR, and TCRdb's table has in-frame clones only and misses some. Among approximately 73,000 clones listed, roughly 93% were seen once. The origin of this receptor is a human donor in good health. Sequencing input: T cells isolated from PBMCs. This chain uses TRBV5-1 with TRBJ1-1; no firm D call. The DNA for the CDR3 is TGCGCCAGCAGCTTACGGTCCCCACTAGGCACTGAAGCTTTCTTT. Translation: CASSLRSPLGTEAFF.